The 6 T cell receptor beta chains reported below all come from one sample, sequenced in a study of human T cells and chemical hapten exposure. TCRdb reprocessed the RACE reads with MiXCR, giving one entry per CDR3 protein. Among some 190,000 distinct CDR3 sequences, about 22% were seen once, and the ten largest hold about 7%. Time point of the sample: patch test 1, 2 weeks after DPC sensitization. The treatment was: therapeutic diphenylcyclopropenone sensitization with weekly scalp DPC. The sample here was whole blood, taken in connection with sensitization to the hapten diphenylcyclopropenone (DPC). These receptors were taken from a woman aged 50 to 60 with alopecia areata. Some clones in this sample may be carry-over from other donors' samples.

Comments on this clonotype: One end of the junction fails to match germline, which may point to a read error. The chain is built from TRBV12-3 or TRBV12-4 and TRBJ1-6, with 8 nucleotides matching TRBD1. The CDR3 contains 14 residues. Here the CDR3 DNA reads TGTGCCAGCAGTTTGGGACAGGACAATTCACCCCTCAACTTT. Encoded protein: CASSLGQDNSPLNF.

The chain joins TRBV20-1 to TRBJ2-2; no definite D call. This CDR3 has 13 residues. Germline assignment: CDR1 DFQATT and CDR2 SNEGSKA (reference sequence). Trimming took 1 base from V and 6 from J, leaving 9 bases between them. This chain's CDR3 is CSARVPGSGELFF. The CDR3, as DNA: TGCAGTGCTAGAGTTCCCGGTTCCGGGGAGCTGTTTTTT.

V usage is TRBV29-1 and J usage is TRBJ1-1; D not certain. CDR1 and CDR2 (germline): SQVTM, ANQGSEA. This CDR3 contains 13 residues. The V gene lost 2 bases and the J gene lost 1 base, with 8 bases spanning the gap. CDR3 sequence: CSVEIRQNTEAFF. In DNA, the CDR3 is TGCAGCGTTGAAATCAGGCAGAACACTGAAGCTTTCTTT.

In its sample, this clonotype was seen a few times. Here the CDR3 DNA reads TGTGCCATCAGTCCCGGAAAGACGACAGGGAGGACTGAAGCTTTCTTT. Protein: CAISPGKTTGRTEAFF. This chain links TRBV10-3 with TRBJ1-1; TRBD1 matches at 7 bases. Germline V gene data show CDR1 as ENHRY and CDR2 as SYGVKD. The CDR3 sequence is 16 residues long. The junction had 14 bases not matched to a gene; V was cut back by 5 bases and J by 5 bases.

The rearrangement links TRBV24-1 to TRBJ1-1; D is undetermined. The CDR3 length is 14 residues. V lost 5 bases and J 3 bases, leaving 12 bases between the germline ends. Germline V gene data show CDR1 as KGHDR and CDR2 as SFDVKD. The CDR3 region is CATSGTGLHTEAFF. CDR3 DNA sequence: TGTGCCACCAGTGGAACCGGTTTGCACACTGAAGCTTTCTTT.

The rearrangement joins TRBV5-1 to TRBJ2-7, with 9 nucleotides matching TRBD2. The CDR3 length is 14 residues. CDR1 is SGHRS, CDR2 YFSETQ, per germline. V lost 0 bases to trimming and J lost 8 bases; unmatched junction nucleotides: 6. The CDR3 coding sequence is TGCGCCAGCAGCTTGGGTGGGACTAGCTTGCAGCAGTACTTC. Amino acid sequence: CASSLGGTSLQQYF.